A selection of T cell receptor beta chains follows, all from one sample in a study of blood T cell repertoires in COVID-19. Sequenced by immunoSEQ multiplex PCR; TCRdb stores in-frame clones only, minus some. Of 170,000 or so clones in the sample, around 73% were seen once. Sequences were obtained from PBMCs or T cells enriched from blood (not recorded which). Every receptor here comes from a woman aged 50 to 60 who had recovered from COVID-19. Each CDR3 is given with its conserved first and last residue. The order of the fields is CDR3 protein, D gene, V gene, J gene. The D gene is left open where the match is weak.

CDR3 protein: CASIGLAGAGGSYNEQFF; D gene: TRBD2; V gene: TRBV10-2; J gene: TRBJ2-1
CDR3 protein: CASSLAGATPGTEAFF; D gene: NA; V gene: TRBV28; J gene: TRBJ1-1
CDR3 protein: CSARGGGEAFF; D gene: NA; V gene: TRBV20-1; J gene: TRBJ1-1
CDR3 protein: CASSQDSGYRVGYTF; D gene: NA; V gene: TRBV3-1/TRBV3-2; J gene: TRBJ1-2
CDR3 protein: CASSLFGGGAGVF; D gene: NA; V gene: TRBV7-2; J gene: TRBJ2-3
CDR3 protein: CASSFNRVLQNGPQHF; D gene: NA; V gene: TRBV28; J gene: TRBJ1-5
CDR3 protein: CASSPSGNTIYF; D gene: NA; V gene: TRBV12-3/TRBV12-4; J gene: TRBJ1-3
CDR3 protein: CASSYFGQGWYF; D gene: TRBD1; V gene: TRBV6-2/TRBV6-3; J gene: TRBJ1-3
CDR3 protein: CASSQGLAGNNEQFF; D gene: TRBD2; V gene: TRBV3-1/TRBV3-2; J gene: TRBJ2-1
CDR3 protein: CASSAQGLAGTNTGELFF; D gene: TRBD2; V gene: TRBV7-2; J gene: TRBJ2-2
CDR3 protein: CASSIGLAGFTGELFF; D gene: TRBD2; V gene: TRBV7-9; J gene: TRBJ2-2
CDR3 protein: CASSYQGVYGYTF; D gene: NA; V gene: TRBV6-2/TRBV6-3; J gene: TRBJ1-2
CDR3 protein: CASSFGSSGSPYEQYF; D gene: TRBD2; V gene: TRBV27; J gene: TRBJ2-7
CDR3 protein: CASSVAERAYNEQFF; D gene: NA; V gene: TRBV9; J gene: TRBJ2-1
CDR3 protein: CAIGIQGDSLNTGELFF; D gene: TRBD1; V gene: TRBV10-3; J gene: TRBJ2-2
CDR3 protein: CASSEDMVGEQYF; D gene: NA; V gene: TRBV10-1; J gene: TRBJ2-7
CDR3 protein: CASSEAPPGTGVAYTF; D gene: TRBD1; V gene: TRBV2; J gene: TRBJ1-2
CDR3 protein: CASSFAHVRTSGSNTDTQYF; D gene: TRBD2; V gene: TRBV4-2; J gene: TRBJ2-3
CDR3 protein: CASSYPGQLLGNTIYF; D gene: NA; V gene: TRBV6-5; J gene: TRBJ1-3
CDR3 protein: CASSQGAANEKLFF; D gene: TRBD1; V gene: TRBV18; J gene: TRBJ1-4
CDR3 protein: CASSFGGWNQPQHF; D gene: NA; V gene: TRBV28; J gene: TRBJ1-5
CDR3 protein: CASSPRSDPRGETQYF; D gene: NA; V gene: TRBV9; J gene: TRBJ2-5
CDR3 protein: CASSHPEQGDYGYTF; D gene: NA; V gene: TRBV25-1; J gene: TRBJ1-2
CDR3 protein: CSGARQGLVTDTQYF; D gene: TRBD1; V gene: TRBV29-1; J gene: TRBJ2-3
CDR3 protein: CASSPVELAVKVGAFF; D gene: NA; V gene: TRBV18; J gene: TRBJ1-1
CDR3 protein: CASIPDRVGNYGYTF; D gene: TRBD1; V gene: TRBV2; J gene: TRBJ1-2
CDR3 protein: CASGKTGGSQPQHF; D gene: TRBD1; V gene: TRBV2; J gene: TRBJ1-5
CDR3 protein: CASSPTTDRGAGNTIYF; D gene: TRBD1; V gene: TRBV18; J gene: TRBJ1-3
CDR3 protein: CASITSGRARYEAYEQYF; D gene: TRBD2; V gene: TRBV6-4; J gene: TRBJ2-7
CDR3 protein: CASAIRLAGGNEQFF; D gene: TRBD2; V gene: TRBV12-5; J gene: TRBJ2-1
CDR3 protein: CATDRGRFTSGYTF; D gene: TRBD1; V gene: TRBV28; J gene: TRBJ1-2
CDR3 protein: CASTTGGQGYTF; D gene: TRBD1; V gene: TRBV28; J gene: TRBJ1-2
CDR3 protein: CASSQGNRGLHGYTF; D gene: TRBD1; V gene: TRBV3-1/TRBV3-2; J gene: TRBJ1-2
CDR3 protein: CASSETGTNQPQHF; D gene: NA; V gene: TRBV2; J gene: TRBJ1-5
CDR3 protein: CAISRESEDGYTF; D gene: NA; V gene: TRBV10-3; J gene: TRBJ1-2
CDR3 protein: CASSLGGPNSPLHF; D gene: NA; V gene: TRBV27; J gene: TRBJ1-6
CDR3 protein: CASSIRGQGKDYEQYF; D gene: TRBD1; V gene: TRBV19; J gene: TRBJ2-7
CDR3 protein: CASSTSTEETQYF; D gene: NA; V gene: TRBV7-6; J gene: TRBJ2-5